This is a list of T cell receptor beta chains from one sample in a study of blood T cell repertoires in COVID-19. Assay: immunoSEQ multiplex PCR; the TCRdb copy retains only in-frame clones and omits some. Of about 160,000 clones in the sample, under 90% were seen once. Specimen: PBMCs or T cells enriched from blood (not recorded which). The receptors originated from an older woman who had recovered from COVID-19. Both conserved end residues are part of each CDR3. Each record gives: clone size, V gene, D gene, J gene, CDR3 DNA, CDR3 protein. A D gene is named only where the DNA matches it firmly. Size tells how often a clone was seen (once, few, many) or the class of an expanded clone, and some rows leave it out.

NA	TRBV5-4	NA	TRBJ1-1	TGTGCCGCTCGATCGGGGGGACCGTACTCTGAAGCTTTCTTT	CAARSGGPYSEAFF
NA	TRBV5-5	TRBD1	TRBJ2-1	TGTGCCACCCACACCTTCCCGGGACAGGGGTACAATGAGCAGTTCTTC	CATHTFPGQGYNEQFF
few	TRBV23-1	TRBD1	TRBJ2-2	TGCGCCAGCAGTCAATCACACAGGGGGGTAGCCGGGGAGCTGTTTTTT	CASSQSHRGVAGELFF
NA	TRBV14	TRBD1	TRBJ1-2	TGTGCCAGCAGCCAAGGGCGGGACAGTCCTTATGGCTACACCTTC	CASSQGRDSPYGYTF
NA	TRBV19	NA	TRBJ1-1	TGTGCCAGTAGTAAGGGCGTGGGAGAGGGTCCTGAAGCTTTCTTT	CASSKGVGEGPEAFF
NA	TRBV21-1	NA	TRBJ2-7	TGTGCCAGCAAAGTTCCGAGGCCTAGCGGGGTCTACGAGCAGTACTTC	CASKVPRPSGVYEQYF
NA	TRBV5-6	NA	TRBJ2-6	TGTGCCAGCAGACGACAGAACTCTGGGGCCAACGTCCTGACTTTC	CASRRQNSGANVLTF
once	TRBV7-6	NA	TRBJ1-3	TGTGCCAGCAGCTCACAGGGTCCCATTGGAAACACCATATATTTT	CASSSQGPIGNTIYF
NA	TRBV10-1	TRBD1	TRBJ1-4	TGCGCCAGCAGTGGGACAGGGGGAGGGGAAAAACTGTTTTTT	CASSGTGGGEKLFF
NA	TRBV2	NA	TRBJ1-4	TGTGCCAGCAGTGGGCAGGGTTGGAATGAAAAACTGTTTTTT	CASSGQGWNEKLFF
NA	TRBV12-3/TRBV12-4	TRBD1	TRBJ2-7	TGTGCCAGCAGCCGCACAGGGGCCGAGCAGTACTTC	CASSRTGAEQYF
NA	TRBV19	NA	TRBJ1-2	TGTGCCAGTAGTATAGAGAGGTTGTCCATCTATGGCTACACCTTC	CASSIERLSIYGYTF
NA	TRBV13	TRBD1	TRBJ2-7	TGTGCCAGCAGCTTAGGACCGACAGGGGGCTTTGGCGAGCAGTACTTC	CASSLGPTGGFGEQYF
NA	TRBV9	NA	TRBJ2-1	TGTGCCAGCAGCGCCCGCCCCGTGGAGAGTAGCTCCTACAATGAGCAGTTCTTC	CASSARPVESSSYNEQFF
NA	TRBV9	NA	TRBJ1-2	TGTGCCAGCAGCGTAGATTCCGGGGGGCCCAGGTCTGGCTACACCTTC	CASSVDSGGPRSGYTF
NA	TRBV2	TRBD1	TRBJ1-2	TGTGCCAGCAGGGGGACAGGGGCTAACTATGGCTACACCTTC	CASRGTGANYGYTF
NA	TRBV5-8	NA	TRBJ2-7	TGTGCCAGCAGTTCCCCCAGGTATTTCGAGCAGTACTTC	CASSSPRYFEQYF
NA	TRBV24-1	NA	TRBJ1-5	TGTGCCACCAGGGGGCCAGGTTTGAGTCAGCCCCAGCATTTT	CATRGPGLSQPQHF
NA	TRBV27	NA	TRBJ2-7	TGTGCCAGCAGTTTATTGGAGGGGGCGGGGTGGCGCTACGAGCAGTACTTC	CASSLLEGAGWRYEQYF
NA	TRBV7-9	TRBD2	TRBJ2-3	TGTGCCAGCAGCCTGATACGACTGGGCGGGGGTTCAGATACGCAGTATTTT	CASSLIRLGGGSDTQYF
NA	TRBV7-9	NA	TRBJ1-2	TGTGCCAGCACCCCCCGATTGAATTACGGTGGCTACACCTTC	CASTPRLNYGGYTF
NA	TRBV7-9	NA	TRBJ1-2	TGTGCCAGCAGCTTAAGTGCAGGGTCCTATGGCTACACCTTC	CASSLSAGSYGYTF
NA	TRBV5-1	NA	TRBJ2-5	TGCGCCAGCAGCTTTGGCCAACAAGAGACCCAGTACTTC	CASSFGQQETQYF
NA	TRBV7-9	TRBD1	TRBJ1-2	TGTGCCAGCAGCTTAGACAGGGGCTATGGCTACACCTTC	CASSLDRGYGYTF
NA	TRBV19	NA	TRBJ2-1	TGTGCCAGTAGTATAGCGCGGGACAGACCGTCGGAAGGCTACAATGAGCAGTTCTTC	CASSIARDRPSEGYNEQFF
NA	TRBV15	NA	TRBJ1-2	TGTGCCACCAGCAGAGATTGGCAGGGGAACTATGGCTACACCTTC	CATSRDWQGNYGYTF
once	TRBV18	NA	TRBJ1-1	TGTGCCAGCTCGGACACTCGGGACACTGAAGCTTTCTTT	CASSDTRDTEAFF
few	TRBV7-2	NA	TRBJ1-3	TGTGCCAGCAGCCAAGGCCAGGGTTGGAGCTCTGGAAACACCATATATTTT	CASSQGQGWSSGNTIYF
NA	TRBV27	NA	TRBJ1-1	TGTGCCAGCAGCCGACGGGTCAACACTGAAGCTTTCTTT	CASSRRVNTEAFF
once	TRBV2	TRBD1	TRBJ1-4	TGTGCCAGCAGGTACAGGGGGCAAGGCGAAAAACTGTTTTTT	CASRYRGQGEKLFF
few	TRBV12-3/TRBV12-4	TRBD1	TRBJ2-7	TGTGCCAGCAGTGGACAGGTCTTCTACGAGCAGTACTTC	CASSGQVFYEQYF
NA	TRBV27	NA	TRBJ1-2	TGTGCCAGCAGTTTATCCCGGGGGGGTGGCTACACCTTC	CASSLSRGGGYTF
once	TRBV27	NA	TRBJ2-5	TGTGCCAGCAGTTTACACTACGATTCCCAAGAGACCCAGTACTTC	CASSLHYDSQETQYF
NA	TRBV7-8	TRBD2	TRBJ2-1	TGTGCCAGCACCCCAAGCGGGGGGGGATACAATGAGCAGTTCTTC	CASTPSGGGYNEQFF
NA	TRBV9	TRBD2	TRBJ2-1	TGTGCCAGCAGCTACCTGGGGGGAGGGAAATACAATGAGCAGTTCTTC	CASSYLGGGKYNEQFF
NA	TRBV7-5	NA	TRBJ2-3	TGTGCCAGAAGCCCCCGGAGGGATACGCAGTATTTT	CARSPRRDTQYF